The 27 T cell receptor beta chains given below trace back to one sample, sequenced in a study of cytomegalovirus exposure and HLA in healthy donors. TCRdb's table, derived via immunoSEQ multiplex PCR, lists solely in-frame clones and lacks some. The sample has 100,000 to 150,000 clones, approximately 91% seen once. The sample was PBMCs. The source is a man aged 25 to 45 in good health and CMV-seronegative.

The chain combines TRBV21-1 with TRBJ2-1; the table's D call TRBD2 went unverified against the DNA. TRBV21-1 is a pseudogene locus. This CDR3 has 15 residues. The CDR3 DNA follows: TGTGCCAGCAGCACGGGACTAGCGGGAGGGCAAGAGCAGTTCTTC. The encoded protein is CASSTGLAGGQEQFF.

This clone was seen once. The chain is built from TRBV11-2 and TRBJ2-5; D uncertain. Deletions cut 5 bases from V and 2 bases from J, with 12 bases between. Germline V gene sequence: CDR1 SGHAT, CDR2 FQNNGV. This CDR3 region has 14 residues. The CDR3 nucleotides are TGTGCCAGCAGCACGCTCGGGTGGCAAGAGACCCAGTACTTC. The encoded protein is CASSTLGWQETQYF.

This chain connects TRBV27 to TRBJ2-3, with D unresolved. This CDR3 comprises 14 residues. Trimming took off 6 bases at V and 0 bases at J, with 10 bases between the two ends. CDR1 and CDR2 (germline): MNHEY, SMNVEV (reference sequence). DNA for the CDR3: TGTGCCAGCAGCTACTTCTCTAGCACAGATACGCAGTATTTT. Its protein is CASSYFSSTDTQYF.

The chain is built from TRBV19 and TRBJ2-2; 11 bases match TRBD2. V gave up 3 bases and J gave up 6 bases; unmatched junction bases: 12. The CDR3 runs 18 residues. CDR1 and CDR2 from the germline V gene are LNHDA and SQIVND (reference sequence). DNA of the CDR3: TGTGCCAGTAGTATTTTAACTAGCGGGAGAGAAGTACCCGGGGAGCTGTTTTTT. It yields the protein CASSILTSGREVPGELFF.

The chain links TRBV10-3 to TRBJ2-3; D is perhaps TRBD2 (6 bases). The CDR3 sequence is 14 residues long. Germline V CDR1 and CDR2: ENHRY, SYGVKD. The germline V and J ends were trimmed by 3 bases and 2 bases, with 9 bases remaining between them. The CDR3 DNA reads as TGTGCCATCAGTGACAGGAGGGACACAGATACGCAGTATTTT. Amino acids: CAISDRRDTDTQYF.

The chain joins TRBV7-3 to TRBJ2-3, with D perhaps matching TRBD1 (6 bases). V dropped 5 bases and J dropped 1 base, with 16 bases sitting between them. This CDR3 region has 16 residues. Germline CDR1 reads SGHTA; CDR2 reads FQGTGA. CDR3 in DNA: TGTGCCAGCAGCCCACCCGGTCCAGGGGGCACAGATACGCAGTATTTT. Protein sequence: CASSPPGPGGTDTQYF. Supplemented by reference TRBV7-3 and TRBJ2-3, the full variable domain reads GAGVSQTPSNKVTEKGKYVELRCDPISGHTALYWYRQSLGQGPEFLIYFQGTGAADDSGLPNDRFFAVRPEGSVSTLKIQRTERGDSAVYLCASSPPGPGGTDTQYFGPGTRLTVL.

A word on this clone: This same CDR3 is encoded by further DNA sequences in the sample. This chain connects TRBV28 to TRBJ1-2, with TRBD1 as a possible D gene (5 bases). Germline loops: CDR1 MDHEN, CDR2 SYDVKM. This CDR3 spans 13 amino acids. The V and J ends lost 6 bases and 3 bases respectively, with 11 bases between them. The CDR3 reads CASSNPTDYGYTF. In DNA, the CDR3 is TGTGCCAGCAGCAACCCGACAGACTATGGCTACACCTTC.

The chain uses TRBV6-1 and TRBJ2-1; 9 nucleotides align to TRBD2. This CDR3 contains 16 residues. CDR1 is MNHNS, CDR2 SASEGT, per germline. V was clipped by 3 bases and J by 6 bases; unmatched bases: 9. The CDR3 reads CASSELGLAGTNEQFF. Here the CDR3 DNA reads TGTGCCAGCAGTGAGCTCGGCCTAGCGGGGACCAATGAGCAGTTCTTC.

The J gene is TRBJ2-7, the V gene TRBV10-3, with 9 bases lining up with TRBD1. V gave up 7 bases and J gave up 0 bases; unmatched junction bases: 4. The CDR3 has 14 residues. Germline V lookup: CDR1 ENHRY, CDR2 SYGVKD. CDR3 amino acids: CAIMGDRDSYEQYF. Here the CDR3 DNA reads TGTGCCATCATGGGGGACAGGGACTCCTACGAGCAGTACTTC.

This sequence joins TRBV18 and TRBJ2-6, with a possible D match to TRBD1 (6 bases). The CDR3 contains 17 residues. Germline V gene lookup returns CDR1 KGHSH and CDR2 LQKENI. V gave up 8 bases and J gave up 3 bases, with 20 bases separating them. CDR3 region: CASAASTGVVGANVLTF. The CDR3 nucleotides are TGTGCCAGCGCTGCATCGACAGGTGTGGTTGGGGCCAACGTCCTGACTTTC. Full variable domain (rest looked up from reference TRBV18 and TRBJ2-6): NAGVMQNPRHLVRRRGQEARLRCSPMKGHSHVYWYRQLPEEGLKFMVYLQKENIIDESGMPKERFSAEFPKEGPSILRIQQVVRGDSAAYFCASAASTGVVGANVLTFGAGSRLTVL.

The chain is built from TRBV7-6 and TRBJ2-5; TRBD1 might be the D (5 bases). Trimming took off 3 bases at V and 4 bases at J, with 15 bases between the two ends. This CDR3 spans 15 amino acids. Per the germline V gene, CDR1 is SGHVS and CDR2 is FNYEAQ. The CDR3 DNA reads TGTGCCAGCAGCTTCATAGGTCGCCAGGGAGAGACCCAGTACTTC. This gives the protein CASSFIGRQGETQYF.

V usage is TRBV14 and J usage is TRBJ1-4, with TRBD1 matching over 7 bases. This CDR3 has 16 residues. Losses at the gene ends were 3 bases for V and 3 bases for J; bases not matched to a gene: 7. CDR1 and CDR2 from the germline V gene are SGHDN and FVKESK. The CDR3 here is CASSHLSGTANEKLFF. The CDR3 bases are TGTGCCAGCAGCCACCTCTCCGGGACAGCTAATGAAAAACTGTTTTTT.

The table lists this clone with a few counts. The rearrangement links TRBV4-1 to TRBJ1-1; no definite D call. V was cut by 11 bases and J by 5 bases, with 12 bases left in between. CDR1 and CDR2 from the germline V gene are MGHRA and YSYEKL. The CDR3 extends over 11 amino acids. The CDR3 spells CARQDYTEAFF. The CDR3 DNA sequence: TGCGCCCGTCAGGACTATACTGAAGCTTTCTTT.

The rearrangement joins TRBV5-4 to TRBJ2-7; tentative D call: TRBD2 (5 bases). This CDR3 has 14 amino acids. The V end lost 1 base, the J end lost 0 bases, and 8 bases lay between the germline ends. Germline loops: CDR1 SGHNT, CDR2 YYREEE (reference sequence). The CDR3 loop reads CASSLTGNSYEQYF. The CDR3 bases are TGTGCCAGCAGCTTGACGGGGAACTCCTACGAGCAGTACTTC.

The chain uses TRBV9 and TRBJ2-3; tentative D call: TRBD2 (6 bases). The CDR3 loop spans 15 amino acids. The V gene's germline CDR1 is SGDLS and CDR2 YYNGEE. The germline V and J ends were trimmed by 0 bases and 2 bases, with 10 bases remaining between them. The CDR3 spells CASSVVGLNTDTQYF. CDR3 in DNA: TGTGCCAGCAGCGTAGTGGGACTCAACACAGATACGCAGTATTTT.

The gene calls are TRBV5-6 and TRBJ2-1, with 14 bases that match TRBD2. The CDR3 is made up of 16 amino acids. With V trimmed by 0 bases and J by 9 bases, 5 bases remained unmatched. Per germline, CDR1 SGHDT and CDR2 YYEEEE. CDR3 residues: CASSLAGTSGRSEQFF. CDR3 nucleotide sequence: TGTGCCAGCAGCTTGGCCGGGACTAGCGGGAGAAGTGAGCAGTTCTTC. Using reference TRBV5-6 and TRBJ2-1 for the parts outside the CDR3, the full variable domain is DAGVTQSPTHLIKTRGQQVTLRCSPKSGHDTVSWYQQALGQGPQFIFQYYEEEERQRGNFPDRFSGHQFPNYSSELNVNALLLGDSALYLCASSLAGTSGRSEQFFGPGTRLTVL.

This clone was observed once. The chain has TRBV4-2 and TRBJ1-1, with 7 bases aligning to TRBD1. Germline V gene sequence: CDR1 LGHNA, CDR2 YNFKEQ. Germline trimming cut 3 bases from V and 13 bases from J; bases unmatched to any gene: 17. The length of the CDR3 is 15 residues. The CDR3 DNA is TGTGCCAGCAGCCAGGCCCAGACAGGGTACTCTGCAGGTTTCTTT. Its protein product is CASSQAQTGYSAGFF.

The chain combines TRBV5-1 with TRBJ2-3, with TRBD2 as a possible D gene (5 bases). The CDR3 is 17 residues long. The V end was cut by 6 bases, the J end by 0 bases, with 20 bases between. Looked up from germline, CDR1 is SGHRS and CDR2 is YFSETQ. CDR3 sequence: CASTVHPDFFSTDTQYF. CDR3 DNA sequence: TGCGCCAGCACCGTGCACCCGGACTTCTTTAGCACAGATACGCAGTATTTT.

The chain recombines TRBV5-1 with TRBJ1-4; unclear D gene. The CDR3 covers 11 residues. Germline CDR1 reads SGHRS; CDR2 reads YFSETQ. Trimming cost V 4 bases and J 10 bases, with 8 bases left between them. The CDR3 nucleotides read TGCGCCAGCAGCGAAGGAGTAAAACTGTTTTTT. Its protein is CASSEGVKLFF.

CDR3 DNA sequence: TGTGCCAGCAGTGGACAGGGGTCCTATGGCTACACCTTC. Encoded protein: CASSGQGSYGYTF. V is TRBV27 and J is TRBJ1-2; 9 bases line up with TRBD1. This CDR3 has 13 residues. Per the germline V gene, CDR1 is MNHEY and CDR2 is SMNVEV (reference sequence). V shed 5 bases, J shed 4 bases, and the junction held 2 bases outside the gene matches.

The table lists this clone with a few counts. The chain uses TRBV6-5 and TRBJ2-7; D not certain. Germline V gene lookup returns CDR1 MNHEY and CDR2 SVGAGI. V shed 2 bases and J shed 0 bases, with 5 bases lying between them. There are 13 residues in the CDR3. This chain's CDR3 is CASSYEISYEQYF. The DNA for the CDR3 is TGTGCCAGCAGTTACGAGATCTCCTACGAGCAGTACTTC.

V is TRBV27 and J is TRBJ2-5; possibly TRBD1 for D (5 bases). CDR1 is MNHEY and CDR2 is SMNVEV in the germline V gene (reference sequence). The V gene lost 1 base and the J gene lost 4 bases, with 10 bases spanning the gap. The CDR3 loop spans 14 amino acids. The CDR3 bases are TGTGCCAGCAGTTTATTTGCAGGGTTAGAGACCCAGTACTTC. This codes for CASSLFAGLETQYF.

This chain uses TRBV19 with TRBJ2-7, with 9 bases that match TRBD1. This CDR3 has 17 residues. Germline CDR1 is LNHDA and CDR2 is SQIVND (reference sequence). Germline trimming cut 7 bases from V and 4 bases from J; bases unmatched to any gene: 17. The CDR3 protein is CASTGTGKWDRNYEQYF. In DNA, the CDR3 is TGTGCCAGTACTGGGACAGGGAAGTGGGATCGGAATTACGAGCAGTACTTC.

V usage is TRBV7-2 and J usage is TRBJ1-6; possibly TRBD1 for D (5 bases). V was trimmed by 2 bases and J by 6 bases, leaving 14 bases between them. The CDR3 loop spans 16 amino acids. Germline loops: CDR1 SGHTA, CDR2 FQGNSA. CDR3: CASSLNQRGLNSPLHF. CDR3 DNA: TGTGCCAGCAGCTTAAATCAGCGGGGACTTAATTCACCCCTCCACTTT.

V and J are TRBV7-3 and TRBJ2-7, with 9 nucleotides matching TRBD1. J lost 4 bases, V lost 2 bases, and 6 bases had no gene match. Looked up from germline, CDR1 is SGHTA and CDR2 is FQGTGA. CDR3 length: 15 amino acids. The CDR3 here is CASSLLQGAGYEQYF. CDR3 DNA: TGTGCCAGCAGCTTATTACAGGGGGCCGGGTACGAGCAGTACTTC.

The gene calls are TRBV7-8 and TRBJ2-7; TRBD2 might be the D (6 bases). V was clipped by 2 bases and J by 5 bases, with 13 bases between them. This CDR3 region has 14 residues. In germline, CDR1 is SGHVS, CDR2 FQNEAQ. CDR3 bases: TGTGCCAGCAGCTTATCCACCACGGGGGACGAGCAGTACTTC. It is translated as CASSLSTTGDEQYF.

The chain uses TRBV6-5 and TRBJ2-1, with D hard to call. Germline V gene lookup returns CDR1 MNHEY and CDR2 SVGAGI. The V end lost 2 bases, the J end lost 7 bases, and 12 bases lay between the germline ends. CDR3 length: 14 amino acids. CDR3 in DNA: TGTGCCAGCAGTTACGGTCTAGAGAATAATGAGCAGTTCTTC. This translates into CASSYGLENNEQFF.